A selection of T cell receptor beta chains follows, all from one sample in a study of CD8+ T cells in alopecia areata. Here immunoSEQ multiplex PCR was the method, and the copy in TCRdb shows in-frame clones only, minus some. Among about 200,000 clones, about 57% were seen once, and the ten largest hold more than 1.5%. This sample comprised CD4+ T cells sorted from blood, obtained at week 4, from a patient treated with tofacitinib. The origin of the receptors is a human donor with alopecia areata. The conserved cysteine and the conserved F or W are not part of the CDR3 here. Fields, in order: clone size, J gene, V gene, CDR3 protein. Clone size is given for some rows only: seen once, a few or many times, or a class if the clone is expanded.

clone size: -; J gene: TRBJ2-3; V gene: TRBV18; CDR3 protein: ASSTDSSSTDTQY
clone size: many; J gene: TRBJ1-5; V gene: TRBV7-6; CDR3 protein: ASSLEQGFNQPQH
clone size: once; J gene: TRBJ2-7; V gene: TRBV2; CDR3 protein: ASRRSGTGGYEQY
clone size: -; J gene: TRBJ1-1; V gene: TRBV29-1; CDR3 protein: SVQNRAAYTEAF
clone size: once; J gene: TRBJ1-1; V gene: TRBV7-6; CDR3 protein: ASSQMTVQNTEAF
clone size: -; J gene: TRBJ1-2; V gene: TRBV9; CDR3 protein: ASSVTGEGYT
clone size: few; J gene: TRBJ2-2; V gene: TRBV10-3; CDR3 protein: AISGSQGSGELF
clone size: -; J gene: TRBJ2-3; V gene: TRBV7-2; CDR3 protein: ASSPTRPGDTQY
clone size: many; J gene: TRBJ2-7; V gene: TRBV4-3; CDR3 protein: ASSQDLLGQGVYEQY
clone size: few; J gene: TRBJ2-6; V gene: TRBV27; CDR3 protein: ASSTSSTGSGANVLT
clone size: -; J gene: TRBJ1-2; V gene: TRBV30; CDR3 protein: AWRIRGYDGYT
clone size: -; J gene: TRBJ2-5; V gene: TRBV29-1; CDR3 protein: SVRPSGYQETQY
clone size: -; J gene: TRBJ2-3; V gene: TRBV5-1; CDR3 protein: ASSPRISTDTQY
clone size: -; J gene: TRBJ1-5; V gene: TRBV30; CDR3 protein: AWSKGQDQPQH
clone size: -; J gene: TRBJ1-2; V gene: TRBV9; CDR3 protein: ASSFRDREGYT
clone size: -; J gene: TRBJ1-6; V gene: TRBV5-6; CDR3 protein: ASSRGRGNSPLH
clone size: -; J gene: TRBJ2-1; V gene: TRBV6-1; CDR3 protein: ASKGQGAVVNEQF
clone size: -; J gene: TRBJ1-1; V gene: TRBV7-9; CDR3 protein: ASSPRGITEAF
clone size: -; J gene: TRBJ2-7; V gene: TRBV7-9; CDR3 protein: ASSPNSQLYYEQY
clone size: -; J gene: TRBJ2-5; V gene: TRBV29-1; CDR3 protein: SVVQGRETQY
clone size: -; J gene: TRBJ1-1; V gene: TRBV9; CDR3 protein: ASSTPSTEAF
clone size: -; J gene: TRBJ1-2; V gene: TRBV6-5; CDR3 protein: ASSRDRNYGYT